This T cell receptor beta chain was identified in a study of T cell responses to AZD1222 COVID-19 vaccine. In the study overall: Second-dose intervals near 4 or 12 weeks were combined.

Whole-study results and caveats: Across spike, vaccine-associated CD4 TCRs were found, dominant at 160-218 and 743-854. Two doses of AZD1222 preceded a rise in Spike-specific TCR breadth and depth.

This CDR3 contains 16 residues. V lost 2 bases to trimming and J lost 8 bases, with 16 bases between them. Germline V gives CDR1 MNHEY, CDR2 SVGEGT. In regard to this clone: No antigen is known for it.

Sequencing was performed with immunoSEQ multiplex PCR; in TCRdb, only in-frame clones are kept and a portion is missing. There are some 130,000 clones in the sample; approximately 94% occur only once, and approximately 9% lies in the top ten. This sequence originates from an adult in good health. Source: peripheral blood, taken on day 0 of AZD1222 vaccination. The chain uses TRBV6-2 or TRBV6-3 and TRBJ1-6; D call uncertain. In DNA form, the CDR3 reads TGTGCCAGCAGTTACCCCCGGGGAGCCTCATATTCACCCCTCCACTTT. Encoded protein: CASSYPRGASYSPLHF.